This T cell receptor beta chain was retrieved from a study of shared clonotypes between healthy human individuals. Study-wide results and limits: Estimated richness values were generally larger in naive subsets than in memory subsets.

Germline values: CDR1 MNHNY, CDR2 SVGAGI (reference sequence). Trimming stripped 2 bases from V and 8 bases from J, with 10 bases between. The CDR3 has 13 amino acids. The test was conducted at deep level. Clones were read by immunoSEQ multiplex PCR, and TCRdb kept only the in-frame ones, dropping some. The profile shows about 650,000 clones, around 95% of them singletons. About this clone itself: No antigen is known for it.

The naive CD8 population came from CD45RO-negative cells selected for CCR7, without terminally differentiated effector memory CD45RA+ cells. The sequenced material came from naive CD8+ T cells sorted from blood. J is TRBJ2-1 and V is TRBV6-6; D gene uncertain. The sequence came from a woman younger than 45 in good health. Written as DNA, the CDR3 is TGTGCCAGCAGTTACGGTGGGCCCGATGAGCAGTTCTTC. It is translated as CASSYGGPDEQFF.